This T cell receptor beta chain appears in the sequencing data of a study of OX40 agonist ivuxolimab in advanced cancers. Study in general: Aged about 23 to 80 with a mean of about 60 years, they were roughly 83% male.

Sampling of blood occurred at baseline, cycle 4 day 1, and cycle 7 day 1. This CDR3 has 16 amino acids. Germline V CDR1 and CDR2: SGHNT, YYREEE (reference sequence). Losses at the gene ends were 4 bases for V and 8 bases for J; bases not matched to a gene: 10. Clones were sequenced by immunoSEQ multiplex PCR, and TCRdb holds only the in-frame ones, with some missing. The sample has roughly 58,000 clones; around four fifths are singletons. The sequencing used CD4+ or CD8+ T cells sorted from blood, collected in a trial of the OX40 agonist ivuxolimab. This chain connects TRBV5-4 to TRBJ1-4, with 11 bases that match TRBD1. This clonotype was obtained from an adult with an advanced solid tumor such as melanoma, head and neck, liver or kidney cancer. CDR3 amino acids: CASSRRTGGVREKLFF. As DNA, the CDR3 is TGTGCCAGCAGCAGGAGGACAGGGGGCGTTAGGGAAAAACTGTTTTTT. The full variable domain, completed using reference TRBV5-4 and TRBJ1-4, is ETGVTQSPTHLIKTRGQQVTLRCSSQSGHNTVSWYQQALGQGPQFIFQYYREEENGRGNFPPRFSGLQFPNYSSELNVNALELDDSALYLCASSRRTGGVREKLFFGSGTQLSVL.